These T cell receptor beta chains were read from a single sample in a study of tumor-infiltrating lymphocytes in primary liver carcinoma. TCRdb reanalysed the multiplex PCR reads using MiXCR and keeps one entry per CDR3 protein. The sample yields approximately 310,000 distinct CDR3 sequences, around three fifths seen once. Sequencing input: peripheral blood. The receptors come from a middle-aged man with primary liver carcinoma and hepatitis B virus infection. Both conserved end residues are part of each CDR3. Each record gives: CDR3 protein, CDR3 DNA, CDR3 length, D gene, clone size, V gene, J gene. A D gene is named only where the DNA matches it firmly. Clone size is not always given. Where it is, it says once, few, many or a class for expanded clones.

cdr3_aa: CAISERGLAGRPNTGELFF; cdr3_nt: TGTGCCATCAGTGAGCGAGGACTAGCGGGAAGGCCGAACACCGGGGAGCTGTTTTTT; cdr3_length: 19; d_call: TRBD2; clone_size: .; v_call: TRBV10-3; j_call: TRBJ2-2
cdr3_aa: CASSTRGGETEAFF; cdr3_nt: TGCGCCAGCAGTACGAGAGGTGGTGAGACTGAAGCCTTCTTT; cdr3_length: 14; d_call: .; clone_size: .; v_call: TRBV10-2; j_call: TRBJ1-1
cdr3_aa: CASSAPGNNKGYTF; cdr3_nt: TGTGCCAGCAGCGCGCCAGGGAATAATAAAGGCTACACCTTC; cdr3_length: 14; d_call: .; clone_size: few; v_call: TRBV5-6; j_call: TRBJ1-2
cdr3_aa: CASAGEETSSEQYF; cdr3_nt: TGTGCCAGCGCCGGGGAGGAGACTAGCTCCGAGCAGTACTTC; cdr3_length: 14; d_call: TRBD2; clone_size: few; v_call: TRBV12-3/TRBV12-4; j_call: TRBJ2-7
cdr3_aa: CASSTGTSGRPREQYF; cdr3_nt: TGTGCCAGCAGCACCGGGACTAGCGGGAGACCCCGAGAGCAGTACTTC; cdr3_length: 16; d_call: TRBD2; clone_size: many; v_call: TRBV12-3/TRBV12-4; j_call: TRBJ2-7
cdr3_aa: CASSPRTGQSPLHF; cdr3_nt: TGTGCCAGCAGTCCCCGGACAGGGCAATCACCCCTCCACTTT; cdr3_length: 14; d_call: TRBD1; clone_size: .; v_call: TRBV28; j_call: TRBJ1-6
cdr3_aa: CASSLVTGNEQYF; cdr3_nt: TGTGCCAGCAGCTTAGTAACAGGGAACGAGCAGTACTTC; cdr3_length: 13; d_call: .; clone_size: few; v_call: TRBV7-8; j_call: TRBJ2-7
cdr3_aa: CALSDQASGTQNEQFF; cdr3_nt: TGTGCCCTCAGTGACCAGGCTAGCGGGACTCAAAATGAGCAGTTCTTC; cdr3_length: 16; d_call: TRBD2; clone_size: .; v_call: TRBV10-3; j_call: TRBJ2-1
cdr3_aa: CASTPGGASYNEQFF; cdr3_nt: TGTGCCAGCACCCCCGGGGGGGCCTCATACAATGAGCAGTTCTTC; cdr3_length: 15; d_call: TRBD2; clone_size: .; v_call: TRBV28; j_call: TRBJ2-1
cdr3_aa: CASSATGLAGEQFF; cdr3_nt: TGCGCCAGCAGCGCAACGGGACTAGCGGGGGAGCAGTTCTTC; cdr3_length: 14; d_call: TRBD2; clone_size: many; v_call: TRBV5-1; j_call: TRBJ2-1
cdr3_aa: CANKKRTSGSSGGGELYF; cdr3_nt: TGTGCCAACAAGAAGAGAACTAGCGGGAGTAGCGGGGGCGGGGAGCTGTATTTT; cdr3_length: 18; d_call: TRBD2; clone_size: .; v_call: TRBV11-2; j_call: TRBJ2-2
cdr3_aa: CASSYWTPGAGGTGELFF; cdr3_nt: TGTGCCAGCAGTTACTGGACTCCTGGGGCAGGGGGCACCGGGGAGCTGTTTTTT; cdr3_length: 18; d_call: TRBD1; clone_size: .; v_call: TRBV6-2/TRBV6-3; j_call: TRBJ2-2
cdr3_aa: CASGPKTGGSIQYF; cdr3_nt: TGTGCCAGCGGTCCAAAAACAGGGGGAAGCATTCAGTACTTC; cdr3_length: 14; d_call: TRBD1; clone_size: .; v_call: TRBV7-9; j_call: TRBJ2-4
cdr3_aa: CASSEADEETQYF; cdr3_nt: TGTGCAAGCAGCGAGGCGGACGAAGAGACCCAGTACTTC; cdr3_length: 13; d_call: .; clone_size: once; v_call: TRBV11-2; j_call: TRBJ2-5
cdr3_aa: CAISRWTSPAETQYF; cdr3_nt: TGTGCCATCAGTCGTTGGACTAGTCCCGCGGAGACCCAGTACTTC; cdr3_length: 15; d_call: TRBD2; clone_size: .; v_call: TRBV11-3; j_call: TRBJ2-5